What follows is one TCR beta chain and its context. The data originate from a study of CD8 T cells in Susac syndrome. cDNA came from about 0.51 to 1 ug RNA primed by random hexamers. The amplification used immunoSEQ multiplex PCR on TCR beta CDR3; it spanned 54 Vbeta and 13 Jbeta. A single record per CDR3 protein comes from TCRdb applying MiXCR to the immunoSEQ multiplex PCR reads. Among 150,000 to 200,000 distinct CDR3 sequences listed, about 93% were seen once. Sequencing of TCR beta covered CD8+ and CD4+ T cells obtained from blood. Healthy donors acted as controls, with matching for age and sex. CD8+ and CD4+ T cells were negatively isolated; TEMRA cells were FACS-enriched. The CDR3 has 13 amino acids. Germline values: CDR1 SGHRS, CDR2 YFSETQ. V was pared by 5 bases and J by 7 bases, with 3 bases of the junction left unmatched.

Material for sequencing was CD4+ T cells from PBMCs. The rearrangement links TRBV5-1 to TRBJ1-4, with TRBD1 matching over 9 bases. This clonotype originated in a human donor in good health. CDR3 nucleotide sequence: TGCGCCAGCAGTGGGACAGGGAGTGAAAAACTGTTTTTT. Residues: CASSGTGSEKLFF. The full variable domain, its missing parts supplied by reference TRBV5-1 and TRBJ1-4, is KAGVTQTPRYLIKTRGQQVTLSCSPISGHRSVSWYQQTPGQGLQFLFEYFSETQRNKGNFPGRFSGRQFSNSRSEMNVSTLELGDSALYLCASSGTGSEKLFFGSGTQLSVL.